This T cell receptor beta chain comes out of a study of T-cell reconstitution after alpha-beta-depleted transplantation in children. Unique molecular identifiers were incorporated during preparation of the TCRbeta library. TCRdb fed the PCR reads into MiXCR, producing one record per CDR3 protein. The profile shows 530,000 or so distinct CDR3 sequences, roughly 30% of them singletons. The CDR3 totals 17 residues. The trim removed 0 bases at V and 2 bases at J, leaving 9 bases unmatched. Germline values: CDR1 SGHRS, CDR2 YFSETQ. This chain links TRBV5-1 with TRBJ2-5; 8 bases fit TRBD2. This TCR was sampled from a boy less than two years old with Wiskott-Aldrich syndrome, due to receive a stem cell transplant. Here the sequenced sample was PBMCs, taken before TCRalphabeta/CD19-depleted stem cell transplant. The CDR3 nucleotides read TGCGCCAGCAGCTTGGGGGGACTAGGATCGCCTCAAGAGACCCAGTACTTC. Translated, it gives CASSLGGLGSPQETQYF.